The 4 T cell receptor beta chains below were found in one sample sequenced in a study of neoadjuvant anti-PD-1 for oral cavity cancer. Here immunoSEQ multiplex PCR was the method, and the copy in TCRdb shows in-frame clones only, minus some. The table records some 15,000 clones, about three quarters of them present only once. The specimen was PBMCs, collected before nivolumab (anti-PD-1) treatment. The receptors come from a person between 40 and 79 years old with oral cavity squamous cell carcinoma.

The CDR3 bases are TGTGCCAGCAGTGAACGGGAGGGGAGCACAGATACGCAGTATTTT. It codes for CASSEREGSTDTQYF. The chain carries TRBV6-4 and TRBJ2-3; 8 bases match TRBD2. After removal of 3 bases from V and 0 bases from J, the junction contained 2 bases not matched to a gene. This CDR3 is 15 amino acids long. CDR1 MRHNA and CDR2 SNTAGT come from the germline V gene.

This clone was seen only once. This sequence joins TRBV5-6 and TRBJ2-1, with D possibly TRBD1 on 5 matching bases. This CDR3 is built from 13 residues. V lost 0 bases and J lost 8, with 9 bases in between. From germline, CDR1 is SGHDT and CDR2 YYEEEE. CDR3 sequence (DNA): TGTGCCAGCAGCTTGGGGCAGGGTCATGAGCAGTTCTTC. Its protein is CASSLGQGHEQFF. The entire variable domain, with the rest obtained from reference TRBV5-6 and TRBJ2-1, is as follows: DAGVTQSPTHLIKTRGQQVTLRCSPKSGHDTVSWYQQALGQGPQFIFQYYEEEERQRGNFPDRFSGHQFPNYSSELNVNALLLGDSALYLCASSLGQGHEQFFGPGTRLTVL.

J is TRBJ1-2 and V is TRBV9; 10 bases are a match to TRBD1. Losses at the gene ends were 0 bases for V and 0 bases for J; bases not matched to a gene: 14. CDR1 is SGDLS, CDR2 YYNGEE, per germline. This CDR3 has 20 amino acids. The CDR3 DNA follows: TGTGCCAGCAGCGTAGGACAGGGGGCGATACGACCAACAACTAACTATGGCTACACCTTC. Translated, it gives CASSVGQGAIRPTTNYGYTF.

The chain combines TRBV7-2 with TRBJ1-1, with D uncertain. The CDR3 runs 16 residues. Per germline, CDR1 SGHTA and CDR2 FQGNSA. V was clipped by 5 bases and J by 3 bases, with 19 bases between them. CDR3 sequence: CASSHLGRGRYTEAFF. The CDR3 region has the DNA TGTGCCAGCAGCCACCTAGGACGGGGAAGGTACACTGAAGCTTTCTTT.